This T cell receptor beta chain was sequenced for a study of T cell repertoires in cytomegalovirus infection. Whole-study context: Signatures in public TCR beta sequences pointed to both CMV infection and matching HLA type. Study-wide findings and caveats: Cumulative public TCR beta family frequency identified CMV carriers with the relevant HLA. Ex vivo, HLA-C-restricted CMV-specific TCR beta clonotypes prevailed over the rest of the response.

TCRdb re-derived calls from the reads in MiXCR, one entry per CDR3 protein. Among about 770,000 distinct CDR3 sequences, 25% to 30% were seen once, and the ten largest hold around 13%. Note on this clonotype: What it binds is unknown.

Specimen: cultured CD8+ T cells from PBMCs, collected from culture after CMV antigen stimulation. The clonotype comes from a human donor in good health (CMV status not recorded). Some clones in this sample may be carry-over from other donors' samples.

Here the CDR3 reads CASSQVEGANTEAFF. The DNA for the CDR3 is TGTGCCAGCAGCCAAGTAGAGGGGGCGAACACTGAAGCTTTCTTT. The V call is TRBV14, the J call TRBJ1-1, with 7 bases aligning to TRBD1. There are 15 residues in the CDR3. Trimming removed 1 base from V and 1 base from J; junction bases left unmatched: 3. Looked up from germline, CDR1 is SGHDN and CDR2 is FVKESK.